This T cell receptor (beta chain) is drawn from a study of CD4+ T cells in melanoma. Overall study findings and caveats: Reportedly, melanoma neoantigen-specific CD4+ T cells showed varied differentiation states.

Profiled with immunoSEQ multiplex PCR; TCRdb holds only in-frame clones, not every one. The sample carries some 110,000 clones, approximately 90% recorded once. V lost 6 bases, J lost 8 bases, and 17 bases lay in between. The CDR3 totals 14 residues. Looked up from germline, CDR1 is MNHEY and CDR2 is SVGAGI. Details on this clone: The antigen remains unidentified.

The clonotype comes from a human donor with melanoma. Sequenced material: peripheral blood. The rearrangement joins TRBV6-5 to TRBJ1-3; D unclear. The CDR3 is CASRPFGGGDTIYF. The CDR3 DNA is TGTGCCAGCAGACCCTTTGGAGGTGGGGACACCATATATTTT.